This T cell receptor (beta chain) was documented in a study of T cell repertoires in cytomegalovirus infection. Whole-study context: Indications of both CMV infection and matching HLA type were provided by public TCR beta signatures.

Overall study findings and caveats: Carriage of CMV together with the relevant HLA was identifiable through cumulative public TCR beta family frequency. HLA-C-restricted CMV clonotypes gave the most frequent clonotype in two of eight donors.

MiXCR was run by TCRdb on the reads, yielding one entry per CDR3 protein. The repertoire consists of 300,000 or so distinct CDR3 sequences, with approximately 8.9% occurring once and the leading ten covering 2% to 3%. There are many counts of this clonotype. Its antigen remains unidentified. Trimming took 5 bases from V and 5 from J; bases not matched to a gene: 7. The CDR3 runs 15 residues. This receptor was obtained from a human donor in good health (CMV status not recorded). Some clones in this sample may be carry-over from other donors' samples. The chain links TRBV12-3 or TRBV12-4 to TRBJ2-1, with 9 positions matching TRBD2. The sequencing sample was made of PBMCs. CDR3 sequence reads: CASSVSGGPHNEQFF. The CDR3 region has the DNA TGTGCCAGCAGTGTAAGCGGGGGGCCCCACAATGAGCAGTTCTTC.